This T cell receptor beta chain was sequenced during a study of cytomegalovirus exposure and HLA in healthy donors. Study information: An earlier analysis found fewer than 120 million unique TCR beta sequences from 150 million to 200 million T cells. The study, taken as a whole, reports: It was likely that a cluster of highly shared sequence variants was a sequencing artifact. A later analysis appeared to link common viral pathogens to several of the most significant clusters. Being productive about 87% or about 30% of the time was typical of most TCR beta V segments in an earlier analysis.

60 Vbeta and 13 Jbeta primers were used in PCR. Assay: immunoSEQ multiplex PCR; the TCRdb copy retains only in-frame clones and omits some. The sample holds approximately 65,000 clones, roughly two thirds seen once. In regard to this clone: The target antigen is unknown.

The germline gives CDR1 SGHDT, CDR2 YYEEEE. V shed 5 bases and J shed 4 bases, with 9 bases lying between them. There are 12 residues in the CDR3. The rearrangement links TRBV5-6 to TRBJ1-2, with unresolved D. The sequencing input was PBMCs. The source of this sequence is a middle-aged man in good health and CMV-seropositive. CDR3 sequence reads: CASSRYSYGYTF. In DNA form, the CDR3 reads TGTGCCAGCAGTCGGTACAGCTATGGCTACACCTTC.